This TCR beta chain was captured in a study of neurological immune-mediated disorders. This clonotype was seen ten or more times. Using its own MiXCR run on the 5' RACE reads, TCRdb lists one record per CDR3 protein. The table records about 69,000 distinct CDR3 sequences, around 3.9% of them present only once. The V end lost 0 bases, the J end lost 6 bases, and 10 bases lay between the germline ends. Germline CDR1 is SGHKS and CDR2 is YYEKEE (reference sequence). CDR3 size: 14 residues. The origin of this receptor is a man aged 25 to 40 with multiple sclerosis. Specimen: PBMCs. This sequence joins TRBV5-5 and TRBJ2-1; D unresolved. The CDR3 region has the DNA TGTGCCAGCAGCTTGGACAGTACGAGCAATGAGCAGTTCTTC. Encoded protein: CASSLDSTSNEQFF.